This TCR beta chain was identified in a study of T cell responses to AZD1222 COVID-19 vaccine listed by TCRdb under 2021. The study in broad terms: A total of 230 or so trial participants underwent TCR sequencing, of whom about 210 received two doses of AZD1222 and 26 received two doses of the MenACWY control vaccine. Trial participants were enrolled by age into subgroups of 18-55, 56-69 and 70-plus years, and 148, 28 and 57 TCR-sequenced participants, respectively, were included in these subgroups. Findings and caveats that apply to the study as a whole: Spike-specific TCR breadth and depth rose significantly after two AZD1222 doses compared with day 0 and with MenACWY recipients. The 56-69-year group was small, and its depth increase did not reach significance, likely because of low power. Vaccine-associated CD4 TCRs spanned the whole spike protein, with dominant responses in regions 160-218 and 743-854. Conclusions about previously exposed vaccinees were limited because only six AZD1222 recipients were SARS-CoV-2 seropositive at baseline. Most participants were white British and females outnumbered males, and the authors suggested that clonal diversity may have been underestimated. Reportedly, almost half of the unique spike-specific TCRs recognized epitopes lying outside the regions that are mutated in the B.1.351 and B.1.1.7 variants. No day 14 peak-response samples were available, so repertoires were characterized only after the peak T cell response.

The CDR3 regions of human TCRbeta chains were subjected to immunosequencing. Per the authors' processing: Repertoire TCRs were matched against a reference library of SARS-CoV-2-specific TCRs generated with the MIRA antigen-specificity platform. Breadth was defined as the fraction of unique TCRs that were SARS-CoV-2-associated. Depth was defined as the fraction of total T cells that were SARS-CoV-2-associated. Using the MIRA data, every spike-specific TCR was mapped to the spike region that the TCR reacted to and assigned to either a CD4 or a CD8 class. Log10-transformed breadth and depth values were compared by one-way ANOVA with Sidak's multiple comparisons tests. TCRdb holds this immuneACCESS table with in-frame rearrangements only. Some clones are missing; in checked studies, unresolved V genes explain under half, and the rest has no known cause. V and J calls and clone size come straight from that table; D and trimming were deduced from the DNA. For this sample the table gives about 120,000 clones, of which around 80% were detected only once. The ten largest clones take up about 27% of the sample.

Sample time point, as interpreted from the label and publication: about 28 days (+/-7) after the second vaccine dose. AZD1222 recipients given second doses at about 4 weeks or at about 12 weeks were pooled, since spike-specific TCR depth and breadth were not found to differ between the two schedules. The vaccinee samples were drawn from two UK trials, COV001 and COV002, one of which was a single-blind randomized controlled phase 2/3 trial testing AZD1222 (ChAdOx1 nCoV-19) in healthy adults. For TCRbeta chain sequencing, PBMC samples were collected from trial participants at day 0 and at day 28 after the second dose. Turning to this clone: Its binding antigen is unknown. One junction end does not reproduce the germline sequence, and a read error may be involved.

This TCR derives from an adult who received the AZD1222 COVID-19 vaccine. Sequencing used peripheral blood, obtained 28 days after the second AZD1222 dose.

The CDR3 region: CASSYAGTGAIRF. At the DNA level, the sequence is TGTGCCAGCAGTTACGCCGGGACAGGGGCTATCCGATTC. The chain is made from TRBV6-5 and TRBJ2-7, with 10 junctional bases fitting TRBD1. Inclusive of the bounding cysteine and phenylalanine, the CDR3 is 13 residues long. The read is trimmed to its CDR3 DNA, 39 bases read in frame from base 1. In the germline V gene, CDR1 corresponds to MNHEY and CDR2 to SVGAGI.